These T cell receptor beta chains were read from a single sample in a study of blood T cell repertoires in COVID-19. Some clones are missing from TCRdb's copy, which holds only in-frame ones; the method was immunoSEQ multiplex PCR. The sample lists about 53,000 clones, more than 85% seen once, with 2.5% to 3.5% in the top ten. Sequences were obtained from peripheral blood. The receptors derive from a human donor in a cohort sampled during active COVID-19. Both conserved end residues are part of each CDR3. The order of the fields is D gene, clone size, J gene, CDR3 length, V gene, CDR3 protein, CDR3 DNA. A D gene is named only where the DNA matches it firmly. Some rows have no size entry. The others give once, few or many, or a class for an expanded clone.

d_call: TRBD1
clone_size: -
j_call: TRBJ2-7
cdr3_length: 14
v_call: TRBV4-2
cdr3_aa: CASSPTGKSYEQYF
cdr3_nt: TGTGCCAGCAGCCCGACAGGGAAATCCTACGAGCAGTACTTC

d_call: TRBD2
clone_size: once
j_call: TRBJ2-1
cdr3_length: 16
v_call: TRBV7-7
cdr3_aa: CASSFSRLAGKNEQFF
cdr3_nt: TGTGCTAGCAGCTTTTCAAGGCTAGCGGGGAAAAATGAGCAGTTCTTC

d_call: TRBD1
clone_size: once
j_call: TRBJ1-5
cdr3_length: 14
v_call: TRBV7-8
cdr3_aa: CASSQGQSNQPQHF
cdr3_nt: TGTGCCAGCAGCCAGGGACAGAGCAATCAGCCCCAGCATTTT

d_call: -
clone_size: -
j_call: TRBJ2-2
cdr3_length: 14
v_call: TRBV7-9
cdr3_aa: CASYISTNTGELFF
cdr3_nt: TGTGCCAGCTATATCAGTACGAACACCGGGGAGCTGTTTTTT

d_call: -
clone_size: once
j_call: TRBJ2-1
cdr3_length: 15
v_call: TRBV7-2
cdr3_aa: CASSSTGSGINEQFF
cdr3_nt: TGTGCCAGCAGCTCAACAGGAAGTGGAATCAATGAGCAGTTCTTC

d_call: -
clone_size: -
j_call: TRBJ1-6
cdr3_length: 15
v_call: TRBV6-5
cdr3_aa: CASTLTGGEDSPLHF
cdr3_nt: TGTGCCAGCACTCTTACCGGCGGGGAGGACTCACCCCTCCACTTT

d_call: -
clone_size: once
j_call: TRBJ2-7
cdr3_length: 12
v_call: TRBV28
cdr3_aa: CASSSPTSEQYF
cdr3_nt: TGTGCCAGCAGTTCCCCTACGAGCGAGCAGTACTTC

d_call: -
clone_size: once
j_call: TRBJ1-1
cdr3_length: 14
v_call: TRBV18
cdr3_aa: CASSRLTGNTEAFF
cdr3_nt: TGTGCCAGCTCACGGTTGACTGGAAACACTGAAGCTTTCTTT

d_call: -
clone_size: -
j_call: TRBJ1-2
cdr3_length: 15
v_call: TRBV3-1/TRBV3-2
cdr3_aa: CASSRAAGLSSGYTF
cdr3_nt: TGTGCCAGCAGCCGGGCAGCTGGTCTCTCCTCTGGCTACACCTTC

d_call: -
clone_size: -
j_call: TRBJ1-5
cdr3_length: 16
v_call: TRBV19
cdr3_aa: CASSIVGDIVGQPQHF
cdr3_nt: TGTGCCAGTAGTATAGTAGGGGACATTGTTGGTCAGCCCCAGCATTTT

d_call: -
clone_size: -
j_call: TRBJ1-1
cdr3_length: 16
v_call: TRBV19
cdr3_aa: CASSIPRTAKNTEAFF
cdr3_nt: TGTGCCAGTAGTATCCCTAGGACAGCCAAGAACACTGAAGCTTTCTTT

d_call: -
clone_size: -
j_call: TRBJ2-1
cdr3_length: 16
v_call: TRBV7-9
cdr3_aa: CASSLEVAPGTVEQFF
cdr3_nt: TGTGCCAGCAGCTTAGAGGTAGCGCCGGGAACGGTTGAGCAGTTCTTC

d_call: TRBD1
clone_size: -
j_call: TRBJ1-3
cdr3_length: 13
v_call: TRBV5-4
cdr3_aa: CASRPDRGDTIYF
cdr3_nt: TGTGCCAGCAGACCGGACAGGGGAGACACCATATATTTT

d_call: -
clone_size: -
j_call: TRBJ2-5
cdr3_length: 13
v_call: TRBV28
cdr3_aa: CASSSREQETQYF
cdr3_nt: TGTGCCAGCAGTTCGAGGGAACAAGAGACCCAGTACTTC

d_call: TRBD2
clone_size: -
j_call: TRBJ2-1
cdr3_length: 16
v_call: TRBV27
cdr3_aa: CASSTTTSGNADEQFF
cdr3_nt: TGTGCCAGCAGTACAACAACTAGCGGGAACGCCGATGAGCAGTTCTTC

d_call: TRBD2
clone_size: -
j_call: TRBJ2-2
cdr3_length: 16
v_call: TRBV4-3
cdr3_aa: CASAVRAGGISGELFF
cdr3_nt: TGCGCCAGCGCGGTTAGAGCGGGGGGGATATCCGGGGAGCTGTTTTTT

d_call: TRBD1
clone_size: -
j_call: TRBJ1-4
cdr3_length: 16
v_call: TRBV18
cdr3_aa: CASSPGRGGLGEKLFF
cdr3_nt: TGTGCCAGCTCACCTGGAAGAGGGGGCCTGGGAGAAAAACTGTTTTTT

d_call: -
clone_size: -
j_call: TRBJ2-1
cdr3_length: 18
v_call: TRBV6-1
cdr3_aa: CASSGPESSVILYNEQFF
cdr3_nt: TGTGCCAGCAGTGGCCCTGAGTCTAGCGTAATCCTCTACAATGAGCAGTTCTTC

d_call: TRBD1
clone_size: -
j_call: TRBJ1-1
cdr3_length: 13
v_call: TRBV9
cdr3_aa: CASSPTGGTEAFF
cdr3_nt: TGTGCCAGCAGCCCCACAGGGGGGACTGAAGCTTTCTTT

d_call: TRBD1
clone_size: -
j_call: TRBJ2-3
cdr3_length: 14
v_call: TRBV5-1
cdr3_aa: CASSLETGEDTQYF
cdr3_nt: TGCGCCAGCAGCTTAGAAACAGGGGAAGATACGCAGTATTTT

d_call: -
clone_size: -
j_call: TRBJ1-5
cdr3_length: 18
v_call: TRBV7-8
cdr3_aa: CASSGSGARAGENQPQHF
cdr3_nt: TGTGCCAGCAGTGGTTCGGGCGCCAGGGCAGGGGAAAATCAGCCCCAGCATTTT

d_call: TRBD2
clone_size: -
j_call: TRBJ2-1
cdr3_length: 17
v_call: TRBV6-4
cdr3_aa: CASSQEGLAGGYNEQFF
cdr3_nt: TGTGCCAGCAGCCAAGAGGGACTAGCGGGGGGCTATAATGAGCAGTTCTTC

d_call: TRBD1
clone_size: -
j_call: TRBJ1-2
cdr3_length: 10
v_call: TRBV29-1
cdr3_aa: CSVRGHGYTF
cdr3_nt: TGCAGCGTCAGGGGGCATGGCTACACCTTC

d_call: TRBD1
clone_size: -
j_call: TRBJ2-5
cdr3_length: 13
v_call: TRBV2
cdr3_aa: CASSRDSQETQYF
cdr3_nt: TGTGCCAGCAGCCGGGACAGCCAAGAGACCCAGTACTTC

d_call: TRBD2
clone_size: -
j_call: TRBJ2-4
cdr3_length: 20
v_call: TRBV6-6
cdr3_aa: CASSQIISGKAKLAKNIQYF
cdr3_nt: TGTGCCAGCAGTCAAATAATTAGCGGGAAGGCCAAGCTAGCCAAAAACATTCAGTACTTC

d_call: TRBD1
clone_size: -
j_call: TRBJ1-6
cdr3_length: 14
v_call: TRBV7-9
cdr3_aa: CASSLRQGDSPLHF
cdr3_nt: TGTGCCAGCAGCTTACGACAGGGGGATTCACCCCTCCACTTT

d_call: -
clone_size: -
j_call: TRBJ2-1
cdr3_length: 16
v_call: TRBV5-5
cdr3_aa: CASSFGYPISYNEQFF
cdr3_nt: TGTGCCAGCAGTTTCGGGTACCCCATCTCCTACAATGAGCAGTTCTTC

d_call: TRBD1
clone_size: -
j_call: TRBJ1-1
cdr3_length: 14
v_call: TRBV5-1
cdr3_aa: CASSIRQGYTEAFF
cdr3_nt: TGCGCCAGCAGCATACGACAGGGATACACTGAAGCTTTCTTT

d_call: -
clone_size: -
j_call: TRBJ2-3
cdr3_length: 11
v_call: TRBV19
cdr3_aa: CASRGADTQYF
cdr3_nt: TGTGCCAGTAGAGGGGCAGATACGCAGTATTTT

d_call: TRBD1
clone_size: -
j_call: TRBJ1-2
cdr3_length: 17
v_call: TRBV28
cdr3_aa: CASSSPGTGLSVYGYTF
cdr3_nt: TGTGCCAGCAGTTCCCCCGGGACAGGTCTGTCCGTCTATGGCTACACCTTC

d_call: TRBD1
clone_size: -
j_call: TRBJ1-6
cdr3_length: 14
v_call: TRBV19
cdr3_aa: CASSSQGGDSPLHF
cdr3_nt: TGTGCCAGTAGTTCACAGGGGGGAGATTCACCCCTCCACTTT

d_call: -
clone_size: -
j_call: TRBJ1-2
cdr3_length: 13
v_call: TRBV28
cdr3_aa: CASSLPRGAGYTF
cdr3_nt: TGTGCCAGCAGTCTACCCCGCGGGGCTGGCTACACCTTC

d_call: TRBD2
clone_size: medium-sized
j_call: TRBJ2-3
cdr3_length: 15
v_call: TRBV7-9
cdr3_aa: CASTLAGTVRDTQYF
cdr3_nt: TGTGCCAGCACACTAGCGGGAACCGTTAGAGATACGCAGTATTTT

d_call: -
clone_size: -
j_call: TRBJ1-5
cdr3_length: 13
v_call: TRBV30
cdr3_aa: CAWSSQARGPQHF
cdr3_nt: TGTGCCTGGAGTTCTCAGGCCAGGGGGCCCCAGCATTTT

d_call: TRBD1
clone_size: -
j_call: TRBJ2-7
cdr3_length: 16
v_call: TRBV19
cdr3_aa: CASSIFPGQGTYEQYF
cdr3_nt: TGTGCCAGTAGTATTTTCCCGGGACAGGGGACCTACGAGCAGTACTTC

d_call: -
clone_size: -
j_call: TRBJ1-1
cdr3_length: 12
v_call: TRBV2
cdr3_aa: CASTPMNTEAFF
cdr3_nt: TGTGCCAGCACCCCCATGAACACTGAAGCTTTCTTT

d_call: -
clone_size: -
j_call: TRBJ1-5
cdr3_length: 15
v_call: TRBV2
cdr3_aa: CASNGGSYSNQPQHF
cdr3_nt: TGTGCCAGCAATGGCGGATCTTATAGCAATCAGCCCCAGCATTTT

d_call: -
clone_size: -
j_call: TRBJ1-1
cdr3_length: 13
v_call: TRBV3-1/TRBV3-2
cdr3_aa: CASSQSRDTEAFF
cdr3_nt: TGTGCCAGCAGCCAATCCCGGGACACCGAAGCTTTCTTT

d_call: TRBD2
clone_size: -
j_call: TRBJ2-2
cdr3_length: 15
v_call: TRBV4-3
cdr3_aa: CASSDLAGRAGELFF
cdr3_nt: TGCGCCAGCAGTGATCTGGCAGGGAGGGCCGGGGAGCTGTTTTTT

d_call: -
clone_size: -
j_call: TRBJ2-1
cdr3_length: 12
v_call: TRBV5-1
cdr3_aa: CASSLGAYEQFF
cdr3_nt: TGCGCCAGCAGCTTAGGGGCGTATGAGCAGTTCTTC

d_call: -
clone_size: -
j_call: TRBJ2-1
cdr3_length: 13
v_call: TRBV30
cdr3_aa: CAWSVRRGHEQFF
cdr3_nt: TGTGCCTGGAGTGTACGGCGGGGGCATGAGCAGTTCTTC

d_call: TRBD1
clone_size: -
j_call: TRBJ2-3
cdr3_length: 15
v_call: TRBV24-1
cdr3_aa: CATSDRDRGADTQYF
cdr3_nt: TGTGCCACCAGTGATCGGGACAGGGGGGCAGATACGCAGTATTTT

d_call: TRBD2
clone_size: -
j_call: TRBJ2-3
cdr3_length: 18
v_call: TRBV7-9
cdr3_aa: CASSLVTSGRYYTDTQYF
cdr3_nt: TGTGCCAGCAGCTTAGTCACTAGCGGGAGATACTACACAGATACGCAGTATTTT

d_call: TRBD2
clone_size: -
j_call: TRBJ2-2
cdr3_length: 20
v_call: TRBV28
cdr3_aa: CASSHPFRLAGDEVSGELFF
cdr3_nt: TGTGCCAGCAGCCATCCATTTCGACTAGCGGGAGACGAAGTGAGTGGGGAGCTGTTTTTT

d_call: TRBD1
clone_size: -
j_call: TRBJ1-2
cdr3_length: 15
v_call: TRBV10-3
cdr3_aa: CAISWTRQGDRGYTF
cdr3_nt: TGTGCCATCAGCTGGACACGACAGGGCGATCGTGGCTACACCTTC

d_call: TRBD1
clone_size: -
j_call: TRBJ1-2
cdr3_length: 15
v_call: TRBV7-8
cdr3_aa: CASSLGRGTNYGYTF
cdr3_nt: TGTGCCAGCAGCTTAGGCAGGGGGACTAACTATGGCTACACCTTC

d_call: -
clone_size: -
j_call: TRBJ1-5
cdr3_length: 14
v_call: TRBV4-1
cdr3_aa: CASSQVEGNQPQHF
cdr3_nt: TGCGCCAGCAGCCAAGTCGAGGGAAATCAGCCCCAGCATTTT

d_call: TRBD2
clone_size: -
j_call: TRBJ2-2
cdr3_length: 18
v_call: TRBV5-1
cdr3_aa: CASSWRTSGSSGTGELFF
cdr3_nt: TGCGCCAGCAGCTGGAGGACTAGCGGGAGTTCGGGCACCGGGGAGCTGTTTTTT

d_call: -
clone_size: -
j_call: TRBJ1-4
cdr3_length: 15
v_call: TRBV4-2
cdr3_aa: CASSQGWGSRGKLFF
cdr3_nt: TGTGCCAGCAGCCAAGGGTGGGGAAGCCGGGGAAAACTGTTTTTT

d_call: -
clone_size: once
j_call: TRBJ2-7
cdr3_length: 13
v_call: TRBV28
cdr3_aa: CASTTTRPYEQYF
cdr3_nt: TGTGCCAGCACCACAACCCGCCCGTACGAGCAGTACTTC

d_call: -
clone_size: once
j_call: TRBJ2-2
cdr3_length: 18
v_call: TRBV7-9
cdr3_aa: CASSLMTDSRVRAGELFF
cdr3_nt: TGTGCCAGCAGCTTAATGACAGACTCCAGGGTACGGGCCGGGGAGCTGTTTTTT

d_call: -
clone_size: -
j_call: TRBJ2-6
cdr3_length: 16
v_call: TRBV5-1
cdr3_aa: CASSLEGQLTANVLTF
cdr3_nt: TGCGCCAGCAGCTTGGAAGGACAGTTAACAGCCAACGTCCTGACTTTC

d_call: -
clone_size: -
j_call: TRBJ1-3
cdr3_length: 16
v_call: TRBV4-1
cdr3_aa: CASSQGDNISGNTIYF
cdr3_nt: TGCGCCAGCAGCCAAGGGGACAACATCTCTGGAAACACCATATATTTT

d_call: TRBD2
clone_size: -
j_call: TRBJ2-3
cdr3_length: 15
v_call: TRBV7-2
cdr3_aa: CASSSGLAATDTQYF
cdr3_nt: TGTGCCAGCAGCTCGGGACTAGCAGCGACAGATACGCAGTATTTT

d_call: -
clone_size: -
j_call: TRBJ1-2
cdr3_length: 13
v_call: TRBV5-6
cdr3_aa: CASSLERSYGYTF
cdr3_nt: TGTGCCAGCAGCTTGGAACGGAGCTATGGCTACACCTTC

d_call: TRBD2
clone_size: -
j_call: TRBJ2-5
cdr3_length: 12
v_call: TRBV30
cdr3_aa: CACSGGAETQYF
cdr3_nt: TGTGCCTGCAGCGGGGGGGCAGAGACCCAGTACTTC

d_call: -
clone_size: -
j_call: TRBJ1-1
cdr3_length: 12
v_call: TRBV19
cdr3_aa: CASSSVFAEAFF
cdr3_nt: TGTGCCAGTAGTTCCGTTTTCGCTGAAGCTTTCTTT

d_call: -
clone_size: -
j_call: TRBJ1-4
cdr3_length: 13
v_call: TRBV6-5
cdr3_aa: CASSYGLREKLFF
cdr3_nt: TGTGCCAGCAGTTACGGACTTCGGGAAAAACTGTTTTTT

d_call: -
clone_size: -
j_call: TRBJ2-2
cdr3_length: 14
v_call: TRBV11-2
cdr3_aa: CASSRDFNTGELFF
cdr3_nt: TGTGCCAGCAGCCGGGACTTCAACACCGGGGAGCTGTTTTTT